The 7 T cell receptor beta chains listed next were all sequenced from one sample in a study of blood T cell repertoires in COVID-19. This table comes from immunoSEQ multiplex PCR, and its TCRdb copy is limited to in-frame clones, with some not included. The sample lists a few hundred thousand clones; 75% to 85% were seen once. Sequencing input: PBMCs or T cells enriched from blood (not recorded which). The receptors come from a man aged 40-49 years who had recovered from COVID-19.

In DNA, the CDR3 is TGTGCCATTCGACTAGCGGGAGGTGGGAATGAGCAGTTCTTC. Translating gives CAIRLAGGGNEQFF. This sequence joins TRBV10-3 and TRBJ2-1; TRBD2 agrees at 13 bases. The germline V gene encodes CDR1 ENHRY and CDR2 SYGVKD. The junction had 6 bases not matched to a gene; V was cut back by 9 bases and J by 7 bases. The CDR3 runs 14 residues.

There are a few counts of this clone. The chain employs TRBV2 and TRBJ2-6, with D tentatively TRBD2 (6 bases). Trimming removed 6 bases from V and 3 bases from J, with 15 bases in between. Per germline, CDR1 SNHLY and CDR2 FYNNEI. This CDR3 is 16 amino acids long. CDR3 bases: TGTGCCAGCAGCGTAGCCGGGACTTTTGGGGCCAACGTCCTGACTTTC. Its translation is CASSVAGTFGANVLTF.

This clone was seen only a few times. The chain combines TRBV19 with TRBJ1-2, with D tentatively TRBD1 (5 bases). This CDR3 region has 14 residues. Germline V lookup: CDR1 LNHDA, CDR2 SQIVND (reference sequence). Deletions cut 7 bases from V and 3 bases from J, with 15 bases between. DNA for the CDR3: TGTGCCAGTACCACCCCAGGGCAATACTATGGCTACACCTTC. Amino acid sequence: CASTTPGQYYGYTF.

The chain links TRBV5-6 to TRBJ1-2, with D possibly being TRBD1 (5 bases). Trimming took 4 bases from V and 9 from J, leaving 10 bases between them. The CDR3 length is 11 residues. Germline V gene lookup returns CDR1 SGHDT and CDR2 YYEEEE. The CDR3 sequence: CASSRDYRYTF. In DNA form, the CDR3 reads TGTGCCAGCAGCCGGGACTACCGCTACACCTTC.

The table lists this clone with a few counts. The chain uses TRBV7-8 and TRBJ1-1, with unresolved D. Trimming stripped 2 bases from V and 5 bases from J, with 9 bases between. The CDR3 totals 13 residues. CDR1 and CDR2 (germline): SGHVS, FQNEAQ. Here the CDR3 DNA reads TGTGCCAGCAGCTTAAACCCGGGAACTGAAGCTTTCTTT. Residues: CASSLNPGTEAFF.

The rearrangement uses TRBV30 and TRBJ2-7; tentative D call: TRBD1 (6 bases). The CDR3 length is 14 residues. Per the germline V gene, CDR1 is GTSNPN and CDR2 is SVGIG (reference sequence). Trimming cost V 6 bases and J 3 bases, with 18 bases left between them. CDR3 amino acids: CACGLGGLDYEQYF. The CDR3 region has the DNA TGTGCCTGCGGGCTAGGGGGTTTGGACTACGAGCAGTACTTC.

J is TRBJ1-5 and V is TRBV18, with TRBD1 as a possible D gene (5 bases). This CDR3 spans 16 amino acids. From germline, CDR1 is KGHSH and CDR2 LQKENI. V lost 2 bases, J lost 0 bases, and 11 bases lay in between. The CDR3 reads CASSPRGRDSNQPQHF. CDR3 sequence (DNA): TGTGCCAGCTCACCAAGGGGTAGAGATAGCAATCAGCCCCAGCATTTT.